The entry that follows covers one TCR beta chain sequence. The data stem from a study of blood T cell repertoires in COVID-19. Germline trimming cut 5 bases from V and 5 bases from J; bases unmatched to any gene: 4. Per germline, CDR1 SGHRS and CDR2 YFSETQ. The CDR3 totals 13 residues. Authors' data handling: Amplification with reference gene primers provided the estimates of nucleated cell counts. This table comes from immunoSEQ multiplex PCR, and its TCRdb copy is limited to in-frame clones, with some not included. That table supplies the V and J calls and clone size; D and trimming were determined from the DNA. This sample has around 150,000 clones, with about four fifths found just once.

This sequence originates from a man aged 65 to 79 with acute or convalescent COVID-19. What was sequenced was peripheral blood. This chain joins TRBV5-1 and TRBJ2-5; TRBD1 matches 9 bases. The CDR3 here is CASSTGGSETQYF. CDR3 DNA sequence: TGCGCCAGCAGTACAGGGGGCTCGGAGACCCAGTACTTC.